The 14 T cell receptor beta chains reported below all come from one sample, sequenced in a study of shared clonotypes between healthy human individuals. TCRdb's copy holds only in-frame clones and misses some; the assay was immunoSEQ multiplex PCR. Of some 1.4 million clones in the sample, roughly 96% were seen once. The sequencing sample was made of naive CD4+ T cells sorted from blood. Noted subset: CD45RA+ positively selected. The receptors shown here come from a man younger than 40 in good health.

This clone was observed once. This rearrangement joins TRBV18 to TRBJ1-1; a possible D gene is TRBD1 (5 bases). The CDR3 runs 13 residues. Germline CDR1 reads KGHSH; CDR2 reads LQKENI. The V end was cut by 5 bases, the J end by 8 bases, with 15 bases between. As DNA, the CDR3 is TGTGCCAGCTCATCTCCCAGGGTGATGGAAGCTTTCTTT. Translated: CASSSPRVMEAFF.

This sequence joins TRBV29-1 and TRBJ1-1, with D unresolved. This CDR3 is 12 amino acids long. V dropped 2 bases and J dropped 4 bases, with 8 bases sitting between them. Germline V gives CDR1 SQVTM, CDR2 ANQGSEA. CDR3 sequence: CSVENQPTEAFF. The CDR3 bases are TGCAGCGTTGAAAATCAGCCCACTGAAGCTTTCTTT.

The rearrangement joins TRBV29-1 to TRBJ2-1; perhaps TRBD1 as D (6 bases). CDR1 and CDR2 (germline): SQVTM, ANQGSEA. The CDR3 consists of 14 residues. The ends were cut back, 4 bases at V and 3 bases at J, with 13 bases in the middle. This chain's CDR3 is CSVGMDSYYNEQFF. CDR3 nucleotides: TGCAGCGTTGGGATGGACAGTTACTACAATGAGCAGTTCTTC.

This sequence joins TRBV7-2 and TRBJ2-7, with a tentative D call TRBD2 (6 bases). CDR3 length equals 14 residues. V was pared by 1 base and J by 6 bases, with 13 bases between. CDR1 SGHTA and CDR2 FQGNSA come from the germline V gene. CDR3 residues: CASSLDGGTGEQYF. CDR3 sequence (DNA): TGTGCCAGCAGCTTAGACGGCGGGACGGGCGAGCAGTACTTC.

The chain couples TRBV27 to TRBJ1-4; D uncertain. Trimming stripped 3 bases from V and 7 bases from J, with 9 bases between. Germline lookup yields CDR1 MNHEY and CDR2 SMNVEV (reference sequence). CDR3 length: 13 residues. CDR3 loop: CASSLLTGEKLFF. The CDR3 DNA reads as TGTGCCAGCAGTTTGTTAACGGGTGAAAAACTGTTTTTT.

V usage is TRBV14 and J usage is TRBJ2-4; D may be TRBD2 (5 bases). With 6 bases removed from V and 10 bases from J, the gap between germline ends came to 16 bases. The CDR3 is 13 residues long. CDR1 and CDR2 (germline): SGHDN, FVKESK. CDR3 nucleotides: TGTGCCAGCAGTAGTACTAGACTGGGTATTCAGTACTTC. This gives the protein CASSSTRLGIQYF.

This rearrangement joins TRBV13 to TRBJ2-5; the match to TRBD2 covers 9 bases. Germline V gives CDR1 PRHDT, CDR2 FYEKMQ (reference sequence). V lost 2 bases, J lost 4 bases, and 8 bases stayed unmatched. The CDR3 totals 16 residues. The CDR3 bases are TGTGCCAGCAGCTTAATAGCGGGAGAGGTGCCAGAGACCCAGTACTTC. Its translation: CASSLIAGEVPETQYF. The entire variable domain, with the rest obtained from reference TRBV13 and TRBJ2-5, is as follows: AAGVIQSPRHLIKEKRETATLKCYPIPRHDTVYWYQQGPGQDPQFLISFYEKMQSDKGSIPDRFSAQQFSDYHSELNMSSLELGDSALYFCASSLIAGEVPETQYFGPGTRLLVL.

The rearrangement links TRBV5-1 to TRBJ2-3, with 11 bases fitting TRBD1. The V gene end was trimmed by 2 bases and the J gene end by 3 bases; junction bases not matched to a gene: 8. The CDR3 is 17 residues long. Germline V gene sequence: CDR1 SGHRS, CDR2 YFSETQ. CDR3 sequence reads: CASSFWGGTGGTDTQYF. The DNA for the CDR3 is TGCGCCAGCAGCTTTTGGGGCGGGACAGGGGGAACAGATACGCAGTATTTT.

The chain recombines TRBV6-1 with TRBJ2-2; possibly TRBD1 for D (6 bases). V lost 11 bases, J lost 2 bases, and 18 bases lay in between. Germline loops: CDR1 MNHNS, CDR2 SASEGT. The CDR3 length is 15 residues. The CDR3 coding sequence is TGTGCCGGAGGTGACAGGAAGCTTAACACCGGGGAGCTGTTTTTT. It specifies CAGGDRKLNTGELFF.

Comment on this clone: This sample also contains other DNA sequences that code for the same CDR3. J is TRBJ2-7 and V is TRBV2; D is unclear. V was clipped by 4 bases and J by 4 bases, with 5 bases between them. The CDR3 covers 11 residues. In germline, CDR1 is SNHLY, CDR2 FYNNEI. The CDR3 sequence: CASSARYEQYF. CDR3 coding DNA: TGTGCCAGCAGTGCTCGATACGAGCAGTACTTC.

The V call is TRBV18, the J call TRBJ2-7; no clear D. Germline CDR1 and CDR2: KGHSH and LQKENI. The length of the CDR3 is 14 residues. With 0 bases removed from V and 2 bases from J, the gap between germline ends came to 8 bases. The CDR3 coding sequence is TGTGCCAGCTCACCACCCGGAATCACCTACGAGCAGTACTTC. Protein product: CASSPPGITYEQYF.

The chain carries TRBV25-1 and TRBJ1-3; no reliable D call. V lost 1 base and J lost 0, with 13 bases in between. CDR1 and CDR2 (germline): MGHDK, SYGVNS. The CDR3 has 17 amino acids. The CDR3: CASSELMAESSGNTIYF. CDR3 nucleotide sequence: TGTGCCAGCAGTGAATTGATGGCAGAGAGCTCTGGAAACACCATATATTTT.

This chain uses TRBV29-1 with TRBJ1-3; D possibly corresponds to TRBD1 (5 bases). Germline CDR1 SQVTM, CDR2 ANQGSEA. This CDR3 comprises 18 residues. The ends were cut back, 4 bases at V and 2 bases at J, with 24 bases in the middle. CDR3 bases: TGCAGCGTTGGGGTCCAGGGCGATCGAACTGTTGCTGGAAACACCATATATTTT. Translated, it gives CSVGVQGDRTVAGNTIYF.

The CDR3 is CASPKWGASGELFF. DNA for the CDR3: TGTGCCAGCCCAAAATGGGGGGCTTCCGGGGAGCTGTTTTTT. This chain connects TRBV18 to TRBJ2-2, with D perhaps being TRBD1 or TRBD2 (6 bases each). Per germline, CDR1 KGHSH and CDR2 LQKENI. The V gene lost 8 bases and the J gene lost 6 bases, with 16 bases spanning the gap. This CDR3 has 14 residues.